The entry below describes one T cell receptor (beta chain). Its target is not known. This sample was included in a study of cytomegalovirus exposure and HLA in healthy donors. Study-wide findings and caveats: As confirmed in vitro, three CMV-associated chains were specific for CMV antigens.

PCR used 60 Vbeta primers and 13 Jbeta primers. Only in-frame clones appear in the TCRdb table, and some are missing; sequencing was by immunoSEQ multiplex PCR. The sample carries about 130,000 clones, 80% to 90% recorded once. Germline V lookup: CDR1 SGHVS, CDR2 FQNEAQ. V trimming: 1 base; J trimming: 7 bases; junction bases outside the gene matches: 14. This CDR3 spans 17 amino acids. Source material: PBMCs. The chain links TRBV7-8 to TRBJ2-3; 7 nucleotides match TRBD2. This sequence was found in a male donor in good health and CMV-seropositive. The CDR3 reads CASSLVSAGPRVNTQYF. DNA for the CDR3: TGTGCCAGCAGCTTAGTTTCAGCGGGACCCCGAGTAAATACGCAGTATTTT.